Sequencing of this T cell receptor beta chain was carried out in a study of blood T cell repertoires in COVID-19. As for the study in general: Spain, Italy and the United States supplied samples that represented acute and convalescent COVID-19. T cells, B-cell-depleted T cells, or PBMCs provided the cDNA or gDNA that served as material.

Original analysis: Reference gene primers were amplified, and this amplification served to estimate nucleated cell counts. Profiling relied on immunoSEQ multiplex PCR, and the TCRdb table lists in-frame clones only, not all of them. V and J calls and clone size are those listed in that table; D and trimming were worked out from the DNA. Of 55,000 or so clones in the sample, around 87% are singletons; the top ten hold about 6.3%. The CDR3 is 12 amino acids. V was pared by 6 bases and J by 5 bases, with 11 bases between. From germline, CDR1 is SGHNT and CDR2 YENEEA. V is TRBV11-3 and J is TRBJ2-7; no reliable D call. The sequence derives from a man in his 60s with active or convalescent COVID-19. Sequencing was carried out using peripheral blood. The CDR3 region has the DNA TGTGCCAGCAGTTACTACGGCAACGAGCAGTACTTC. The encoded protein is CASSYYGNEQYF.